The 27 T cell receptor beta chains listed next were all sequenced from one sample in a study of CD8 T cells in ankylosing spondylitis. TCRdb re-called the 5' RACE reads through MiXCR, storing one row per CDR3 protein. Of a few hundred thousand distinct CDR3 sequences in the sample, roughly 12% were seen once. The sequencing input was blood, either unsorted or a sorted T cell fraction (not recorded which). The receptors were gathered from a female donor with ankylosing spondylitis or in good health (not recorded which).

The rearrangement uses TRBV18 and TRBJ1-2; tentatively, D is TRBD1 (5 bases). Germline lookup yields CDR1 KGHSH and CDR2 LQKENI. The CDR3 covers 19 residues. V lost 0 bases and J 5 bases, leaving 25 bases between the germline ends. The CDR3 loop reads CASSPPEIQDTRAHYGYTF. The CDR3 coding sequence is TGTGCCAGCTCACCACCAGAGATTCAGGACACCCGCGCCCATTATGGCTACACCTTC.

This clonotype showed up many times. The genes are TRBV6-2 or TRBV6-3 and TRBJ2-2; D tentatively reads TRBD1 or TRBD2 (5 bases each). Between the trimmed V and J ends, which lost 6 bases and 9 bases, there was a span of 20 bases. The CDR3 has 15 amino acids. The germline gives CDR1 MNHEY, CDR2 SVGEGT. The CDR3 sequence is CASRPGRGRSRELFF. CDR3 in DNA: TGTGCCAGCAGGCCGGGAAGGGGCCGTTCCCGGGAGCTGTTTTTT.

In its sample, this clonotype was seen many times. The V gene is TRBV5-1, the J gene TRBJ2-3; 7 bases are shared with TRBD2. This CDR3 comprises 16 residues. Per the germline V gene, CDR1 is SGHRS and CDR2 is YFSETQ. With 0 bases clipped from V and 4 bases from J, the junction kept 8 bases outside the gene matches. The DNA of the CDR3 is TGCGCCAGCAGCTTGGAGGTTGCGGGGGAGTCAGATACGCAGTATTTT. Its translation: CASSLEVAGESDTQYF.

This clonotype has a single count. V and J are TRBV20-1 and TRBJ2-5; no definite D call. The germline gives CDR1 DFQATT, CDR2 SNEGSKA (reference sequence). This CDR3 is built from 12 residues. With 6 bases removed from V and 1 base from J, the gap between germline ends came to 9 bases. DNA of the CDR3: TGCAGTGCCGCCGGGTTCCAAGAGACCCAGTACTTC. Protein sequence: CSAAGFQETQYF.

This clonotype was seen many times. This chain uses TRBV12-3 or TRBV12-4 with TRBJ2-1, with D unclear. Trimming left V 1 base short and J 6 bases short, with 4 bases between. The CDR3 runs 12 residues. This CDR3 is CASSLDSNEQFF. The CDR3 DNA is TGTGCCAGCAGTTTAGACAGCAATGAGCAGTTCTTC.

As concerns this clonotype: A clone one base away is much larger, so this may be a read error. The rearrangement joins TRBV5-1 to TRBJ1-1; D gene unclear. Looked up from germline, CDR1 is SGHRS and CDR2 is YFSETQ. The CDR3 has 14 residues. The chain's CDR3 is CVSSLAEGITEAFF. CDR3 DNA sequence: TGCGTCAGCAGCTTGGCCGAAGGGATCACTGAAGCTTTCTTT.

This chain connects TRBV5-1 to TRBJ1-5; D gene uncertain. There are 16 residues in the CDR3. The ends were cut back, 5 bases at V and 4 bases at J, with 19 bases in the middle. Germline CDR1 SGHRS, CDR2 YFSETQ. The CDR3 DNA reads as TGCGCCAGCAGGGTAGAGCCAGCCCCAGATAATCAGCCCCAGCATTTT. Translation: CASRVEPAPDNQPQHF.

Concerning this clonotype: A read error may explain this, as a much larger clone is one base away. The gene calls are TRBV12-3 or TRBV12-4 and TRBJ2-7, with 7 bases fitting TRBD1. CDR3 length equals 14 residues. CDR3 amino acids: CASSPGTQGYEQHF. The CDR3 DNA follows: TGTGCCAGCAGTCCCGGGACACAGGGGTACGAGCAGCACTTC.

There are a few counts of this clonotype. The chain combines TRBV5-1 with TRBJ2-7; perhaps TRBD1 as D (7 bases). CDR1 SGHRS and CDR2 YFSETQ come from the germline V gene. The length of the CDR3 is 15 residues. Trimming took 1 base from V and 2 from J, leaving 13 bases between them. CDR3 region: CASSLRRGLTYEQYF. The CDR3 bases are TGCGCCAGCAGCTTGAGGAGGGGGCTAACCTACGAGCAGTACTTC.

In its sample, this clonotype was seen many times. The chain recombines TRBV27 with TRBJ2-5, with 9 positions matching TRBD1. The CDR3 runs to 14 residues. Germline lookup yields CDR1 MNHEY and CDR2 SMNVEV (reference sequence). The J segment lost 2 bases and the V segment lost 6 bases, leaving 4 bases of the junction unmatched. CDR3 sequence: CASSATGGQETQYF. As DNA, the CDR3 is TGTGCCAGCAGCGCGACAGGGGGGCAAGAGACCCAGTACTTC.

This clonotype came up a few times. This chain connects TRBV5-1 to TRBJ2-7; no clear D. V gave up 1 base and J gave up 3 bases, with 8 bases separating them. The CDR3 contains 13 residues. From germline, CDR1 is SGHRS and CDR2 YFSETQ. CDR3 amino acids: CASSLRANYEQYF. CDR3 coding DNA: TGCGCCAGCAGCTTGCGAGCTAACTACGAGCAGTACTTC.

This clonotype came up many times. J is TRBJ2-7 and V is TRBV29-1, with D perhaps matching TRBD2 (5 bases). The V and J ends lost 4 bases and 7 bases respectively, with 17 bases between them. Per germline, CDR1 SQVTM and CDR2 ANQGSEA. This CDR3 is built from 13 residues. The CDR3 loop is CSVVLGSGGEQYF. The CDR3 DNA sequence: TGCAGCGTTGTCCTAGGGTCAGGAGGAGAGCAGTACTTC.

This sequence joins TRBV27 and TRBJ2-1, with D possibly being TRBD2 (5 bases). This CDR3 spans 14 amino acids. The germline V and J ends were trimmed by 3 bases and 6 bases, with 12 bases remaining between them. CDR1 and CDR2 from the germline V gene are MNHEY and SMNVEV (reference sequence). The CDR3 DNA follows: TGTGCCAGCAGTTTGGTAGCGACCTGCAATGAGCAGTTCTTC. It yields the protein CASSLVATCNEQFF.

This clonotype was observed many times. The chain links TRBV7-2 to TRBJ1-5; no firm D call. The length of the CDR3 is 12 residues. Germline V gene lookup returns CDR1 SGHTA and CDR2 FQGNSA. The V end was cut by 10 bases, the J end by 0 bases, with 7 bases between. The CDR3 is CATGYSNQPQHF. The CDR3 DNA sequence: TGTGCCACCGGATATAGCAATCAGCCCCAGCATTTT.

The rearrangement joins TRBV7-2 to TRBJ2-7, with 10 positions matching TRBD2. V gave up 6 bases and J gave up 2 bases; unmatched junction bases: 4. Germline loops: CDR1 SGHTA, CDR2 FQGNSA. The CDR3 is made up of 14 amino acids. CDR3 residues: CASSLTSGAYEQYF. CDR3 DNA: TGTGCCAGCAGTCTTACTAGCGGGGCCTACGAGCAGTACTTC.

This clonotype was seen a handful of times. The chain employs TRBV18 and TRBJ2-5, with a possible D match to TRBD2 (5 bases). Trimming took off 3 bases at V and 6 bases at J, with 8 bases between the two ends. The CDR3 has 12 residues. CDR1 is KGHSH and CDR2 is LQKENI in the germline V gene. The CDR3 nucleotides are TGTGCCAGCTCACCGGAGGAAAAGACCCAGTACTTC. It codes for CASSPEEKTQYF.

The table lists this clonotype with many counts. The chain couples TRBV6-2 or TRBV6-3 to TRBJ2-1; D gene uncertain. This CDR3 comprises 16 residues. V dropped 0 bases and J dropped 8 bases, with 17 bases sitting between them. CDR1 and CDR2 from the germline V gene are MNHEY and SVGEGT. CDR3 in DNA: TGTGCCAGCAGTTACTCGATTTTTGGAAGATTCGATGAGCAGTTCTTC. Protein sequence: CASSYSIFGRFDEQFF.

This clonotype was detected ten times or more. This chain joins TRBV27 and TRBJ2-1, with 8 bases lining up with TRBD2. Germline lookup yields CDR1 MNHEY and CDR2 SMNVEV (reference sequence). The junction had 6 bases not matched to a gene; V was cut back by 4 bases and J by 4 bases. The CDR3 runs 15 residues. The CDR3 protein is CASSSGGTSYNEQFF. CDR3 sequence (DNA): TGTGCCAGCAGTTCAGGAGGGACTAGTTACAATGAGCAGTTCTTC.

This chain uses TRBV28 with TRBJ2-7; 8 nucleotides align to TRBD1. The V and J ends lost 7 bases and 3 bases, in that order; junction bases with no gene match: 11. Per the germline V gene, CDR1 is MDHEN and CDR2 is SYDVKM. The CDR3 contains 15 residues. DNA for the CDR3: TGTGCCAGCAACGACTTGGGGACAGGCGGCTACGAGCAGTACTTC. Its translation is CASNDLGTGGYEQYF.

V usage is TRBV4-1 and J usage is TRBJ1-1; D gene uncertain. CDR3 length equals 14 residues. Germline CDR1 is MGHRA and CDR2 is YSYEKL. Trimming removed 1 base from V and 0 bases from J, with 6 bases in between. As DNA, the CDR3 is TGCGCCAGCAGCCAAGCAAATATGAACACTGAAGCTTTCTTT. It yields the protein CASSQANMNTEAFF.

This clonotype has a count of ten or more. CDR3 sequence reads: CASSLTDRLTGANVLTF. The CDR3 DNA sequence: TGTGCCAGCAGCCTGACGGACAGGCTGACTGGGGCCAACGTCCTGACTTTC. This sequence joins TRBV5-6 and TRBJ2-6; 7 bases align to TRBD1. This CDR3 is 17 amino acids long. Germline CDR1 reads SGHDT; CDR2 reads YYEEEE. V dropped 4 bases and J dropped 2; count of bases not matched to a gene: 9. Drawing the rest from reference TRBV5-6 and TRBJ2-6, the complete variable domain is DAGVTQSPTHLIKTRGQQVTLRCSPKSGHDTVSWYQQALGQGPQFIFQYYEEEERQRGNFPDRFSGHQFPNYSSELNVNALLLGDSALYLCASSLTDRLTGANVLTFGAGSRLTVL.

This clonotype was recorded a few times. CDR3 coding DNA: TGTGCCAGCAGCTTTCCCGCGACTAGCGGGACCGCGAACACCGGGGAGCTGTTTTTT. Its protein product is CASSFPATSGTANTGELFF. The chain links TRBV11-1 to TRBJ2-2; TRBD2 agrees at 11 bases. The junction had 9 bases not matched to a gene; V was cut back by 3 bases and J by 0 bases. The CDR3 length is 19 residues. Germline lookup yields CDR1 SGHAT and CDR2 FQDESV (reference sequence).

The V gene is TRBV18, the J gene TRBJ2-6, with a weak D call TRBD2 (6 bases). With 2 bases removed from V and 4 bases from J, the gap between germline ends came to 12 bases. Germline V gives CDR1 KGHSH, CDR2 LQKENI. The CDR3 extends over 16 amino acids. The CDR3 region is CASSPWGEIGANVLTF. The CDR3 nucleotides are TGTGCCAGCTCACCATGGGGGGAAATCGGGGCCAACGTCCTGACTTTC.

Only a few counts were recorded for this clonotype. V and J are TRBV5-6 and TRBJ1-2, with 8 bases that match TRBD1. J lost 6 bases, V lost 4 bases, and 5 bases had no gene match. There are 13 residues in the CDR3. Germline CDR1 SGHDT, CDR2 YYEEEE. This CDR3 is CASSEDRVNGYTF. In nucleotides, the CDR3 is TGTGCCAGCAGCGAGGACAGGGTAAATGGCTACACCTTC.

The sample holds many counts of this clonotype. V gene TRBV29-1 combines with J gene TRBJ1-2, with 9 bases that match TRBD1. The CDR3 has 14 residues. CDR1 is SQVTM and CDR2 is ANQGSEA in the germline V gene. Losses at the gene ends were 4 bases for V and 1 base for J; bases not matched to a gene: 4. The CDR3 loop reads CSVGTGAVNYGYTF. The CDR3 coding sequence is TGCAGCGTTGGGACAGGGGCGGTTAACTATGGCTACACCTTC. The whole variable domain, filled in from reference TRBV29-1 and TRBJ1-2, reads SAVISQKPSRDICQRGTSLTIQCQVDSQVTMMFWYRQQPGQSLTLIATANQGSEATYESGFVIDKFPISRPNLTFSTLTVSNMSPEDSSIYLCSVGTGAVNYGYTFGSGTRLTVV.

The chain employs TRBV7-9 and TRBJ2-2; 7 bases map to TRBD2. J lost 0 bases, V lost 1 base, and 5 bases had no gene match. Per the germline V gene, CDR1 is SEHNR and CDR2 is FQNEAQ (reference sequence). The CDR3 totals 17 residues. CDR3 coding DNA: TGTGCCAGCAGCTTAGATAGAGGACTAGCGAACACCGGGGAGCTGTTTTTT. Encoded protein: CASSLDRGLANTGELFF. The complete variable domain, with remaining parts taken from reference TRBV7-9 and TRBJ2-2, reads DTGVSQNPRHKITKRGQNVTFRCDPISEHNRLYWYRQTLGQGPEFLTYFQNEAQLEKSRLLSDRFSAERPKGSFSTLEIQRTEQGDSAMYLCASSLDRGLANTGELFFGEGSRLTVL.

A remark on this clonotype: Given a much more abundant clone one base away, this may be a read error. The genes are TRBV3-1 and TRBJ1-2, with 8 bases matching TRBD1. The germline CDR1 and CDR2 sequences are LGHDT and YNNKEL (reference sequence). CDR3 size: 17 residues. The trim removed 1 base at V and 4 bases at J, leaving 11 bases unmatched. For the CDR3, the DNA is TGTGCCAGCAGCCAAGGCGCGACAGGGGTCTTGCTCTATGGCTACACCTTC. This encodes CASSQGATGVLLYGYTF.